The clone carrying this TCR beta chain was counted ten times or more. Its specificity is unknown. The data were obtained in a study of CD8 T cells in ankylosing spondylitis. Making the TCR beta libraries involved quantitative 5'-RACE with molecular barcodes. A single record per CDR3 protein comes from TCRdb applying MiXCR to the 5' RACE reads. The table has about 220,000 distinct CDR3 sequences, about 7.3% seen once. Study observations and caveats: Earlier reports found some motif variants in synovial fluid and blood in reactive arthritis. One TCR beta motif, made up of about 8 highly homologous variants, appeared characteristic of ankylosing spondylitis blood.

Germline assignment: CDR1 SEHNR and CDR2 FQNEAQ (reference sequence). The ends lost 0 bases at V and 6 bases at J; junction bases unmatched: 9. This CDR3 is 16 amino acids long. The rearrangement uses TRBV7-9 and TRBJ1-2; 8 positions match TRBD1. The sequenced sample was blood, either unsorted or a sorted T cell fraction (not recorded which). The sequence was obtained from a male donor with ankylosing spondylitis. The CDR3 sequence is CASSLAIGQDRDGYTF. As DNA, the CDR3 is TGTGCCAGCAGCTTAGCGATCGGTCAGGACAGGGATGGCTACACCTTC.